This T cell receptor beta chain was retrieved from a study of T cell responses to AZD1222 COVID-19 vaccine. General observations from the study: Recipients of AZD1222 seropositive at baseline numbered only 6 or 7. Clonal diversity may have been underestimated in mostly white British donors.

The protocol was immunoSEQ multiplex PCR, while the TCRdb copy is restricted to in-frame clones and leaves out a portion. The sample comprises tens of thousands of clones, 78% of which are singletons, and roughly 5% rests with the top ten. On this clone itself: Its antigen is undetermined.

Germline V gene lookup returns CDR1 LGHNA and CDR2 YSLEER. Trimming took 0 bases from V and 0 from J; bases not matched to a gene: 4. CDR3 length equals 18 residues. This sequence was found in an adult in good health. The specimen comprised peripheral blood, sampled on day 0 of AZD1222 vaccination. J is TRBJ2-3 and V is TRBV4-3; 12 bases match TRBD2. The CDR3 is CASSQEVTSGRSTDTQYF. The CDR3 nucleotides are TGCGCCAGCAGCCAAGAAGTGACTAGCGGGAGAAGCACAGATACGCAGTATTTT.